A single T cell receptor (beta chain) is shown here with its context. This clonotype was counted many times. The antigen it recognizes is unknown. Base qualities are missing; no much larger clone stands one base away. This sample was included in a study of identical twins (dated by TCRdb to the mid-2010s). Regarding the research as a whole: To test whether fetal clonotypes persist, the study used deep sequencing on TCR alpha and beta repertoires from monozygotic twins, unrelated adults of various ages, and cord blood. To rule out contamination, the twin experiments were replicated at different times with different library preparation protocols.

Paper-wide results and their limitations: Conclusions relied on cross-sectional statistical analysis, since the same donors could not be followed over many years. Abundant cord blood beta clonotypes had fewer insertions, young adult naive repertoires showed a similar but weaker trend, and memory repertoires showed no such trend. Out-of-frame TCR alpha sharing in monozygotic twins was systematically underestimated by recombination models, whereas sharing between unrelated individuals was in agreement with the recombination models. Zero-insertion analyses could be partly confounded by invariant T cells such as MAIT and iNKT, though diverse VJ usage argued against such confounding for most clonotypes. The excess sharing between twins in beta out-of-frame sequences was weaker because fewer shared sequences reduced the signal-to-noise ratio. Compared with coincidental sharing between unrelated individuals, out-of-frame TCR alpha sequences shared between twins had an excess of sequences with low generation probability.

Every donor in the study was a healthy Caucasian. The study also sequenced three unrelated non-twin adults: a male aged 18 to 29, a male aged 50 to 60 and a female aged 50 to 60. Using Miltenyi CD45RO+ enrichment and human naive T-cell isolation kits, memory (CD45RO+) and naive T cells were isolated from PBMC. The CDR3 contains 13 residues, cysteine and phenylalanine counted. The DNA shown is the 39-base CDR3, in frame from base 1. According to the germline V gene, CDR1 reads SGHRS and CDR2 reads YFSETQ. Between the V and J ends, shortened by 2 bases and 6 bases respectively, the junction contains 9 bases. Library creation used 5' RACE. Sequencing was performed on an Illumina HiSeq 2000. A universal primer binding site was added through template switching, and the final cDNA carried a unique molecular identifier so that TCR cDNA molecules could be counted accurately. First-strand cDNA for TCR alpha and beta chains was synthesized from specific primers in the conserved constant-segment region. To control for contamination, each cDNA library was double barcoded with a SMART-Mk sample barcode plus Illumina barcodes. TruSeq adapter sequences, together with Illumina sample barcodes, were added in two successive PCR steps. The Illumina HiSeq platform was used with custom primers to sequence TCR alpha and beta cDNA libraries. The study's own analysis went as follows. MiGEC was used to process raw reads and extract unique molecular identifiers, and MiXCR was used to find CDR3 positions. For each individual, recombination models were inferred using an EM algorithm with the repgenHMM and IGoR tools. Shared clonotypes were analyzed with the tcR package in R, and sharing was normalized by the product of cloneset sizes. To study raw recombination free of thymic and clonal selection effects, out-of-frame nonproductive sequences were analyzed. Using fastp trimming at Q25 and MiXCR clonotype assembly, TCRdb reanalyzed the public sequencing data and kept in-frame beta chains. Rows are unified per CDR3 protein, each entry keeping the most common DNA and genes. The V and J calls here are based on TCRdb, not the publication. The sample table shows a few hundred thousand distinct CDR3 sequences, and roughly 9% are seen once. The biggest ten clones account for 8% to 9.5% of the sample.

Sequencing was carried out using naive T cells sorted from blood. According to the study, the label for this sample's cell subset or site signals: cells isolated with a human naive T-cell isolation kit. The sequence links TRBV5-1 to TRBJ2-1; the D gene assignment is ambiguous. The receptor's source is a woman in her forties or fifties in good health. The DNA sequence is TGCGCCAGCAGCTTCGCTGGGCTCAATGAGCAGTTCTTC. It is translated as CASSFAGLNEQFF.